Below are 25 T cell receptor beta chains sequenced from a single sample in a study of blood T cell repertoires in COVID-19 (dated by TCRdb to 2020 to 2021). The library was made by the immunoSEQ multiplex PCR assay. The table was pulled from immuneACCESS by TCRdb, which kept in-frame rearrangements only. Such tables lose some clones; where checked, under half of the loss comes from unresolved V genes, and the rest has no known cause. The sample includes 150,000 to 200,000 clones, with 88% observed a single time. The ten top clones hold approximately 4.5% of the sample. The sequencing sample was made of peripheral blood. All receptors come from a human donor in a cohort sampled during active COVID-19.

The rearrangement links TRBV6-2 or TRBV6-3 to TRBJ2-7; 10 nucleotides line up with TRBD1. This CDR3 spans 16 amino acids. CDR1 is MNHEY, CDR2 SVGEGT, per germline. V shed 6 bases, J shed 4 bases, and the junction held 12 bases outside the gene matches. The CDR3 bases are TGTGCCAGCAGCAGAGACCGGACAGGGGGGCCTTACGAGCAGTACTTC. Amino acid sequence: CASSRDRTGGPYEQYF.

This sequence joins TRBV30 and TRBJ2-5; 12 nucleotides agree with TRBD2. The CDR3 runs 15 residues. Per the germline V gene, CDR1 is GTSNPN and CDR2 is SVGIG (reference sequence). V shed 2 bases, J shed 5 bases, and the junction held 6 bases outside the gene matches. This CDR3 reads CAWSSSGGAGETQYF. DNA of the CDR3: TGTGCCTGGAGTTCTAGCGGGGGGGCCGGGGAGACCCAGTACTTC.

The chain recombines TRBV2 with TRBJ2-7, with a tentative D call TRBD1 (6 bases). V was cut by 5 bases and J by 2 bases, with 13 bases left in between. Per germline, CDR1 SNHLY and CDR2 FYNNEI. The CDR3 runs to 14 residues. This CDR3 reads CASSRAGDPYEQYF. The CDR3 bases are TGTGCCAGCAGTAGGGCAGGGGACCCCTACGAGCAGTACTTC.

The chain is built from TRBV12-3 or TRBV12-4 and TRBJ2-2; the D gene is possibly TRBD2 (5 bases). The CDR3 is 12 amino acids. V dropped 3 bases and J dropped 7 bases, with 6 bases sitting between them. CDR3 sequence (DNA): TGTGCCAGCAGTTTGGGGAGCGGGGAGCTGTTTTTT. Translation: CASSLGSGELFF.

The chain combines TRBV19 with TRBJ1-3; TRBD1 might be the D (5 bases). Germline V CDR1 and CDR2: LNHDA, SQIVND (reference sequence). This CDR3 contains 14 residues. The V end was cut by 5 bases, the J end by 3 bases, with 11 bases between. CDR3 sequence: CASSPGDFGNTIYF. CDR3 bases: TGTGCCAGTAGTCCGGGGGATTTTGGAAACACCATATATTTT.

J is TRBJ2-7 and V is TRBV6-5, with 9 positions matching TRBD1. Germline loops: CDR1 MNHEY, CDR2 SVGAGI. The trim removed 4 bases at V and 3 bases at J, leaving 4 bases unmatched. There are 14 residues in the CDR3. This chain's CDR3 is CASSSTGGGYEQYF. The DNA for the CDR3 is TGTGCCAGCAGTTCGACAGGGGGAGGCTACGAGCAGTACTTC.

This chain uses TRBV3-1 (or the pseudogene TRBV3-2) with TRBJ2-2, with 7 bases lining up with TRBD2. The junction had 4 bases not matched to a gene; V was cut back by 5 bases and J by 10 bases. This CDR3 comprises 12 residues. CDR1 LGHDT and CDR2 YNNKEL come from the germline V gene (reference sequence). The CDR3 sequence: CASSYGRMELFF. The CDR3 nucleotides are TGTGCCAGCAGCTACGGGAGGATGGAGCTGTTTTTT.

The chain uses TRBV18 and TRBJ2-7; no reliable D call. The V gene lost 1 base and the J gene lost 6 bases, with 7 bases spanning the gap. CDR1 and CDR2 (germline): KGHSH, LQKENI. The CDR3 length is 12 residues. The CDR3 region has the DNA TGTGCCAGCTCACCACGGGCAATCGAGCAGTACTTC. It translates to CASSPRAIEQYF. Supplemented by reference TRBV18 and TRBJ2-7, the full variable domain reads NAGVMQNPRHLVRRRGQEARLRCSPMKGHSHVYWYRQLPEEGLKFMVYLQKENIIDESGMPKERFSAEFPKEGPSILRIQQVVRGDSAAYFCASSPRAIEQYFGPGTRLTVT.

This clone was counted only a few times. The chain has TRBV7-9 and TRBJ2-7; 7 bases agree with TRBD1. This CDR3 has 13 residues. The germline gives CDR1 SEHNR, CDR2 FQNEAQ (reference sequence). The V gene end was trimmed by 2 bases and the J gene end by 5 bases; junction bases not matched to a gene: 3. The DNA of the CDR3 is TGTGCCAGCAGCTTAACAGGGGACCACGAGCAGTACTTC. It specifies CASSLTGDHEQYF.

The CDR3 coding sequence is TGCGCCAGCAGCTCGGGGGTTCGGGGAGAGACCCAGTACTTC. The encoded protein is CASSSGVRGETQYF. This chain connects TRBV5-1 to TRBJ2-5; a possible D gene is TRBD2 (6 bases). V was trimmed by 3 bases and J by 4 bases, leaving 13 bases between them. Germline loops: CDR1 SGHRS, CDR2 YFSETQ. CDR3 length: 14 amino acids.

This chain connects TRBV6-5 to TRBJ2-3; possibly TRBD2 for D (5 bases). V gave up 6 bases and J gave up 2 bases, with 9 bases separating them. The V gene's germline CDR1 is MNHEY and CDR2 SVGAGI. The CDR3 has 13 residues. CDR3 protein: CASRGSVTDTQYF. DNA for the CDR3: TGTGCCAGCAGGGGTAGCGTCACAGATACGCAGTATTTT.

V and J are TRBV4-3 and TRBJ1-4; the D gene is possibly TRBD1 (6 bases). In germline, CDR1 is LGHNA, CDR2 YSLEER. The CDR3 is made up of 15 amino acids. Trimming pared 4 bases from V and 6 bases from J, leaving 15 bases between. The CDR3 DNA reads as TGCGCCAGCAGCCCGAAAGGGACACTCGATGAAAAACTGTTTTTT. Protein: CASSPKGTLDEKLFF.

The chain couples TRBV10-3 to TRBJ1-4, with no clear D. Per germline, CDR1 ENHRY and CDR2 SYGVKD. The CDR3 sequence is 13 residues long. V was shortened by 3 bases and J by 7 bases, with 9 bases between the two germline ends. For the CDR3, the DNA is TGTGCCATCAGTGATGGGCCGCTTGAAAAACTGTTTTTT. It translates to CAISDGPLEKLFF.

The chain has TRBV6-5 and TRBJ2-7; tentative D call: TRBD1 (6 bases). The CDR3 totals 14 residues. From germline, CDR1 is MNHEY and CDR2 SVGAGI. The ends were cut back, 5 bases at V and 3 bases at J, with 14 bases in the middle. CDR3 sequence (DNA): TGTGCCAGCAGTCTATCGACAGGCGTCTACGAGCAGTACTTC. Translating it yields CASSLSTGVYEQYF.

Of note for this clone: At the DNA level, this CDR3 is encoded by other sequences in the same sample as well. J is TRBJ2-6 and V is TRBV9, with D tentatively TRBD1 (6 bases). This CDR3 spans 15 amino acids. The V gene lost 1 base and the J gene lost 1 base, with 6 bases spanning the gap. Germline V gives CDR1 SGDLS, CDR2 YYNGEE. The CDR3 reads CASSVQGSGANVLTF. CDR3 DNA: TGTGCCAGCAGCGTACAGGGGTCTGGGGCCAACGTCCTGACTTTC.

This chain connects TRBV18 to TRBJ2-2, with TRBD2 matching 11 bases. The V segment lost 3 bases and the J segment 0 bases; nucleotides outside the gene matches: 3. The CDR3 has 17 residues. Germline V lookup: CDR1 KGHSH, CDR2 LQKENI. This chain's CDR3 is CASSPASGRTNTGELFF. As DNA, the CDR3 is TGTGCCAGCTCACCTGCTAGCGGGAGGACGAACACCGGGGAGCTGTTTTTT.

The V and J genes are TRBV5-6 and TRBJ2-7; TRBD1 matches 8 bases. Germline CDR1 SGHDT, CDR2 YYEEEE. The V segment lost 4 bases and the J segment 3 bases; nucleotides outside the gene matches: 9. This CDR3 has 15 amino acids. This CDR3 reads CASSLVGQGNYEQYF. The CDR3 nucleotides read TGTGCCAGCAGCCTTGTTGGACAGGGAAACTACGAGCAGTACTTC.

CDR3 residues: CASNLLATSNTGELFF. The CDR3 region has the DNA TGTGCCAGCAACCTACTAGCGACCTCGAACACCGGGGAGCTGTTTTTT. The chain links TRBV7-2 to TRBJ2-2, with 7 bases aligning to TRBD2. CDR3 size: 16 residues. The ends lost 7 bases at V and 0 bases at J; junction bases unmatched: 8. Per the germline V gene, CDR1 is SGHTA and CDR2 is FQGNSA. The complete variable domain, with remaining parts taken from reference TRBV7-2 and TRBJ2-2, reads GAGVSQSPSNKVTEKGKDVELRCDPISGHTALYWYRQSLGQGLEFLIYFQGNSAPDKSGLPSDRFSAERTGGSVSTLTIQRTQQEDSAVYLCASNLLATSNTGELFFGEGSRLTVL.

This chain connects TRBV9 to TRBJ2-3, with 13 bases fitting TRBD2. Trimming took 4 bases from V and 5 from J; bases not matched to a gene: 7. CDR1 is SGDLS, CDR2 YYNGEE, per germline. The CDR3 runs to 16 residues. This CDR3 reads CASSPRLAGGRDTQYF. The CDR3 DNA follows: TGTGCCAGCAGCCCTCGACTAGCGGGGGGAAGAGATACGCAGTATTTT.

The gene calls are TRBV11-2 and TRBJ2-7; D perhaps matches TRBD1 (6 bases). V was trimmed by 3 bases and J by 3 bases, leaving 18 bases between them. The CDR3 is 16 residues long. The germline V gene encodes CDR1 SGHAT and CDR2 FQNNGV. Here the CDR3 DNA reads TGTGCCAGCAGCTTGGAACAGGGCGCCCTCCTCTACGAGCAGTACTTC. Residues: CASSLEQGALLYEQYF.

The CDR3 DNA follows: TGTGCCAGCGGGCTAGCGGGAGTCGGGGGAGAGACCCAGTACTTC. This codes for CASGLAGVGGETQYF. The chain has TRBV28 and TRBJ2-5; TRBD2 aligns across 10 bases. Germline assignment: CDR1 MDHEN and CDR2 SYDVKM. Trimming took 8 bases from V and 4 from J; bases not matched to a gene: 10. This CDR3 region has 15 residues.

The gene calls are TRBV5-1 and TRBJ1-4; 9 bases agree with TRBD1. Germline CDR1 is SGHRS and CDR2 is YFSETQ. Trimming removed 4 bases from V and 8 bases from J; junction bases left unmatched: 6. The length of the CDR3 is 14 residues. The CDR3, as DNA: TGCGCCAGCAGCCGGACAGGGGAAGGGGAAAAACTGTTTTTT. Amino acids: CASSRTGEGEKLFF.

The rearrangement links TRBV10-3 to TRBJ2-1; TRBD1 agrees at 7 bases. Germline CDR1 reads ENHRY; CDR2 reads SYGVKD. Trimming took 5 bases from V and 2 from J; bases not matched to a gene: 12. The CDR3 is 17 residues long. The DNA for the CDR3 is TGTGCCATCAGTTCGAACAGGGGAACTGGGGCCTACAATGAGCAGTTCTTC. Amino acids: CAISSNRGTGAYNEQFF.

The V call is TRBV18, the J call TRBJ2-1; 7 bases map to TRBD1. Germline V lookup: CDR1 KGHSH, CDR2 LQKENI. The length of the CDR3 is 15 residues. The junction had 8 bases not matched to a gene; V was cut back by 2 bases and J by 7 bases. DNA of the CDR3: TGTGCCAGCTCACCAGTGAGACAGGGTATGAATGAGCAGTTCTTC. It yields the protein CASSPVRQGMNEQFF.

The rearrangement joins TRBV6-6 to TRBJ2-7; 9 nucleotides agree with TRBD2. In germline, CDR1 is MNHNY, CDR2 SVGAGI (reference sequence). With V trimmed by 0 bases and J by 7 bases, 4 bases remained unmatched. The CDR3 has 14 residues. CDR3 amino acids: CASSYSRLAGEQYF. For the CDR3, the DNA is TGTGCCAGCAGTTACTCGCGGCTAGCGGGAGAGCAGTACTTC.